Presented here are 24 T cell receptor beta chains from one specimen sequenced in a study of T cells after yellow fever vaccination. MiXCR was run by TCRdb on the 5' RACE reads, yielding one entry per CDR3 protein. The sample has about 350,000 distinct CDR3 sequences; around 8.1% are singletons. Material: PBMCs, obtained more than 35 days after the first yellow fever vaccination. Receptor source: a man aged 18 to 30 who received the YFV17D yellow fever vaccine.

Many counts were recorded for this clonotype. The chain recombines TRBV6-1 with TRBJ2-2; a possible D gene is TRBD2 (5 bases). The CDR3 has 16 residues. The germline V gene has CDR1 MNHNS and CDR2 SASEGT. With 6 bases removed from V and 1 base from J, the gap between germline ends came to 15 bases. CDR3 amino acids: CASRTPLRGNTGELFF. CDR3 coding DNA: TGTGCCAGCAGGACACCCCTACGGGGGAACACCGGGGAGCTGTTTTTT.

At least ten counts were recorded for this clonotype. This chain links TRBV20-1 with TRBJ1-4; no definite D call. Trimming shortened V by 4 bases and J by 0 bases, and 9 bases separated the two germline ends. This CDR3 region has 14 residues. Germline CDR1 is DFQATT and CDR2 is SNEGSKA (reference sequence). The chain's CDR3 is CSATDGPTNEKLFF. In DNA, the CDR3 is TGCAGTGCTACGGACGGCCCAACTAATGAAAAACTGTTTTTT.

This clonotype occurred a few times. The chain recombines TRBV24-1 with TRBJ2-1, with 7 bases that match TRBD1. The CDR3 contains 13 residues. Germline V gives CDR1 KGHDR, CDR2 SFDVKD. J was trimmed by 5 bases and V by 5 bases; bases with no gene match: 2. CDR3 amino acids: CATSVTGDNEQFF. DNA for the CDR3: TGTGCCACCAGTGTCACAGGGGACAATGAGCAGTTCTTC.

This clonotype was counted a few times. The V gene is TRBV11-2, the J gene TRBJ2-3, with 11 bases identical to TRBD2. Per germline, CDR1 SGHAT and CDR2 FQNNGV. The length of the CDR3 is 15 residues. V was clipped by 5 bases and J by 10 bases; unmatched bases: 11. The chain's CDR3 is CASSPGGTSGVAQYF. The CDR3 bases are TGTGCCAGCAGCCCCGGTGGGACTAGCGGAGTAGCGCAGTATTTT.

The chain couples TRBV7-2 to TRBJ1-5, with D perhaps matching TRBD1 (6 bases). The CDR3 covers 16 residues. Germline V gene sequence: CDR1 SGHTA, CDR2 FQGNSA. Trimming cost V 5 bases and J 3 bases, with 17 bases left between them. The CDR3 DNA sequence: TGTGCCAGCAGCGCCCTTCCTGGGGGGGCCAATCAGCCCCAGCATTTT. Its protein is CASSALPGGANQPQHF. The entire variable domain, with the rest obtained from reference TRBV7-2 and TRBJ1-5, is as follows: GAGVSQSPSNKVTEKGKDVELRCDPISGHTALYWYRQSLGQGLEFLIYFQGNSAPDKSGLPSDRFSAERTGGSVSTLTIQRTQQEDSAVYLCASSALPGGANQPQHFGDGTRLSIL.

The chain uses TRBV7-2 and TRBJ1-3, with D unresolved. From germline, CDR1 is SGHTA and CDR2 FQGNSA. With 5 bases removed from V and 4 bases from J, the gap between germline ends came to 12 bases. This CDR3 has 14 amino acids. CDR3 residues: CASSELNQGNTIYF. The CDR3 coding sequence is TGTGCCAGCAGCGAACTCAACCAAGGAAACACCATATATTTT. Combining the CDR3 with reference TRBV7-2 and TRBJ1-3 gives the whole variable domain GAGVSQSPSNKVTEKGKDVELRCDPISGHTALYWYRQSLGQGLEFLIYFQGNSAPDKSGLPSDRFSAERTGGSVSTLTIQRTQQEDSAVYLCASSELNQGNTIYFGEGSWLTVV.

The J gene is TRBJ1-4, the V gene TRBV6-1; a possible D gene is TRBD1 (6 bases). Germline loops: CDR1 MNHNS, CDR2 SASEGT. With 6 bases removed from V and 2 bases from J, the gap between germline ends came to 13 bases. The CDR3 has 15 residues. The CDR3 bases are TGTGCCAGCAGGAGGGGGGGTTCGACTAATGAAAAACTGTTTTTT. It codes for CASRRGGSTNEKLFF.

The rearrangement uses TRBV5-4 and TRBJ2-2; the match to TRBD1 covers 7 bases. Germline V gene sequence: CDR1 SGHNT, CDR2 YYREEE (reference sequence). The CDR3 consists of 16 residues. V dropped 4 bases and J dropped 5; count of bases not matched to a gene: 11. CDR3 sequence: CASSRRQGSNTGELFF. CDR3 in DNA: TGTGCCAGCAGCCGAAGACAGGGCTCTAATACCGGGGAGCTGTTTTTT.

This clonotype has just a few counts. The chain has TRBV9 and TRBJ1-1; 9 positions agree with TRBD1. Germline CDR1 and CDR2: SGDLS and YYNGEE. This CDR3 has 16 residues. With V trimmed by 3 bases and J by 2 bases, 8 bases remained unmatched. The CDR3 coding sequence is TGTGCCAGCAGCGGGCGGTTGGGACAGGGTAACACTGAAGCTTTCTTT. This translates into CASSGRLGQGNTEAFF.

This clonotype occurred once. Relative to the germline gene, one junction end is altered; a read error may explain this. V usage is TRBV10-3 and J usage is TRBJ2-3, with 8 positions matching TRBD2. Germline CDR1 is ENHRY and CDR2 is SYGVKD. This CDR3 contains 12 residues. DNA for the CDR3: TGTGCCACAAAGACTAGCGTGGATATGCAGTATTTT. Residues: CATKTSVDMQYF.

The genes are TRBV4-1 and TRBJ2-5; 7 bases line up with TRBD2. Trimming removed 4 bases from V and 4 bases from J; junction bases left unmatched: 12. The length of the CDR3 is 16 residues. Germline V gene lookup returns CDR1 MGHRA and CDR2 YSYEKL. Here the CDR3 DNA reads TGCGCCAGCAGCCGCCCTGAGGGAGGGCTCGGAGAGACCCAGTACTTC. Amino acids: CASSRPEGGLGETQYF.

In its sample, this clonotype was seen many times. V gene TRBV20-1 combines with J gene TRBJ2-3; no reliable D call. Germline V gene data show CDR1 as DFQATT and CDR2 as SNEGSKA (reference sequence). Trimming removed 5 bases from V and 2 bases from J, with 8 bases in between. The length of the CDR3 is 12 residues. In DNA, the CDR3 is TGCAGTGCTGAAAGGTCCACAGATACGCAGTATTTT. It codes for CSAERSTDTQYF.

This clonotype was counted a few times. The chain's CDR3 is CASSPSGQQETQYF. Here the CDR3 DNA reads TGTGCCAGCTCACCTTCGGGACAGCAAGAGACCCAGTACTTC. J is TRBJ2-5 and V is TRBV18, with 7 bases aligning to TRBD1. V shed 3 bases, J shed 2 bases, and the junction held 3 bases outside the gene matches. This CDR3 comprises 14 residues. CDR1 is KGHSH and CDR2 is LQKENI in the germline V gene.

This clonotype has just a few counts. The chain joins TRBV20-1 to TRBJ2-3; 9 nucleotides line up with TRBD2. Germline CDR1 DFQATT, CDR2 SNEGSKA (reference sequence). V lost 0 bases, J lost 2 bases, and 6 bases stayed unmatched. The CDR3 is made up of 16 amino acids. CDR3 sequence reads: CSARDYSGGYTDTQYF. The CDR3, as DNA: TGCAGTGCTAGAGATTACAGCGGGGGGTACACAGATACGCAGTATTTT.

This clonotype was seen repeatedly, ten times or more. This sequence joins TRBV6-5 and TRBJ1-2, with TRBD1 matching 8 bases. Germline CDR1 MNHEY, CDR2 SVGAGI. J gave up 8 bases and V 5 bases, and 10 bases lay outside the gene matches. The CDR3 extends over 14 amino acids. The CDR3 nucleotides read TGTGCCAGCAGTCCCGGACAGGGCGGAAAAGGCTACACCTTC. It codes for CASSPGQGGKGYTF.

This sequence joins TRBV6-5 and TRBJ2-2, with D possibly matching TRBD1 (6 bases). CDR1 is MNHEY and CDR2 is SVGAGI in the germline V gene. CDR3 size: 15 residues. Trimming left V 6 bases short and J 6 bases short, with 17 bases between. The CDR3 region has the DNA TGTGCCAGCAGGTACAGGGCGGTCGGTCCCGGGGAGCTGTTTTTT. As protein: CASRYRAVGPGELFF.

V and J are TRBV29-1 and TRBJ1-1; D is possibly TRBD1 (5 bases). Germline CDR1 reads SQVTM; CDR2 reads ANQGSEA. The V end lost 6 bases, the J end lost 2 bases, and 13 bases lay between the germline ends. The CDR3 runs to 13 residues. The CDR3 spells CSVATEINTEAFF. CDR3 DNA: TGCAGCGTGGCGACAGAAATAAACACTGAAGCTTTCTTT.

The V and J genes are TRBV12-3 or TRBV12-4 and TRBJ2-5; no clear D. V lost 5 bases to trimming and J lost 7 bases, with 8 bases between them. The CDR3 is made up of 11 amino acids. CDR3 residues: CASSPRGTQYF. The CDR3 region has the DNA TGTGCCAGCAGTCCTAGAGGGACCCAGTACTTC.

This clonotype was observed a few times. V is TRBV2 and J is TRBJ2-3, with a weak D call TRBD2 (6 bases). The CDR3 length is 12 residues. V lost 6 bases and J 4 bases, leaving 8 bases between the germline ends. Germline V lookup: CDR1 SNHLY, CDR2 FYNNEI. The CDR3 DNA is TGTGCCAGCAGGCGGGATTCAGATACGCAGTATTTT. Residues: CASRRDSDTQYF.

This clonotype turned up a few times. The rearrangement joins TRBV7-9 to TRBJ2-7, with D uncertain. CDR3 length: 13 amino acids. Germline CDR1 reads SEHNR; CDR2 reads FQNEAQ (reference sequence). The V and J ends lost 4 bases and 0 bases respectively, with 7 bases between them. The CDR3 spells CASSSGISYEQYF. The CDR3 nucleotides read TGTGCCAGCAGCTCAGGAATCTCCTACGAGCAGTACTTC.

This clonotype was observed many times. The chain is built from TRBV20-1 and TRBJ2-3; 7 nucleotides align to TRBD2. Trimming cost V 2 bases and J 0 bases; bases outside gene matches: 8. From germline, CDR1 is DFQATT and CDR2 SNEGSKA (reference sequence). The CDR3 covers 16 residues. For the CDR3, the DNA is TGCAGTGCTAGAAGGCGGTCGCGGGGGAGCACAGATACGCAGTATTTT. Translating it yields CSARRRSRGSTDTQYF.

This clonotype appeared many times. This rearrangement joins TRBV7-3 to TRBJ2-1; 12 positions agree with TRBD2. CDR3 length equals 15 residues. CDR1 and CDR2 from the germline V gene are SGHTA and FQGTGA. V dropped 4 bases and J dropped 4; count of bases not matched to a gene: 2. In DNA, the CDR3 is TGTGCCAGCAGCTCCGGGACTAGCGGGTACAATGAGCAGTTCTTC. Residues: CASSSGTSGYNEQFF. Full variable domain (remainder filled in from reference TRBV7-3 and TRBJ2-1): GAGVSQTPSNKVTEKGKYVELRCDPISGHTALYWYRQSLGQGPEFLIYFQGTGAADDSGLPNDRFFAVRPEGSVSTLKIQRTERGDSAVYLCASSSGTSGYNEQFFGPGTRLTVL.

This clonotype came up many times. This chain links TRBV5-1 with TRBJ1-5, with a tentative D call TRBD1 (6 bases). V lost 0 bases to trimming and J lost 0 bases, with 7 bases between them. The CDR3 extends over 15 amino acids. Germline V gene data show CDR1 as SGHRS and CDR2 as YFSETQ. In nucleotides, the CDR3 is TGCGCCAGCAGCTTGGTAGGGGGTAGCAATCAGCCCCAGCATTTT. Translation: CASSLVGGSNQPQHF. The complete variable domain, with remaining parts taken from reference TRBV5-1 and TRBJ1-5, reads KAGVTQTPRYLIKTRGQQVTLSCSPISGHRSVSWYQQTPGQGLQFLFEYFSETQRNKGNFPGRFSGRQFSNSRSEMNVSTLELGDSALYLCASSLVGGSNQPQHFGDGTRLSIL.

This clonotype has just a few counts. This chain links TRBV18 with TRBJ1-5; D gene ambiguous. The CDR3 is 16 amino acids. The germline V gene encodes CDR1 KGHSH and CDR2 LQKENI. Trimming pared 6 bases from V and 0 bases from J, leaving 15 bases between. CDR3 bases: TGTGCCAGCTCGCCGACGGAATCGCCTAGCAATCAGCCCCAGCATTTT. Its translation: CASSPTESPSNQPQHF.